These T cell receptor beta chains were read from a single sample in a study of blood T cell repertoires in COVID-19. Assay used: immunoSEQ multiplex PCR; TCRdb lists only in-frame clones, some missing. The table shows tens of thousands of clones, with 84% occurring only once. Material: peripheral blood. Source of these receptors: a human donor in a cohort sampled during active COVID-19. The CDR3 runs from the conserved cysteine through the conserved F or W. A D gene is named only where the DNA matches it firmly. Only some rows state a clone size, as once, few, many or a class for expanded clones.

D: TRBD1; J: TRBJ1-6; size: NA; V: TRBV30; DNA: TGTGCCTGGAGTGTAAGTCGACAGGGGGATTCACCCCTCCACTTT; CDR3: CAWSVSRQGDSPLHF
D: TRBD1; J: TRBJ1-6; size: NA; V: TRBV28; DNA: TGTGCCAGCAGTTCCGCGGGACAGGGGGTGGGTTCACCCCTCCACTTT; CDR3: CASSSAGQGVGSPLHF
D: TRBD1; J: TRBJ1-6; size: few; V: TRBV3-1/TRBV3-2; DNA: TGTGCCAGCAGCGGAACCGGGACAGGGAATTCACCCCTCCACTTT; CDR3: CASSGTGTGNSPLHF
D: NA; J: TRBJ1-4; size: NA; V: TRBV28; DNA: TGTGCCAGCAAGGGGAGGGCGAGGGAAAAACTGTTTTTT; CDR3: CASKGRAREKLFF
D: NA; J: TRBJ2-1; size: NA; V: TRBV2; DNA: TGTGCCAGCAGAAGAGAGGGCGATGAGCAGTTCTTC; CDR3: CASRREGDEQFF
D: NA; J: TRBJ2-3; size: NA; V: TRBV5-1; DNA: TGCGCCAGCAGCTTGCCGGGAAGGAACTCAGATACGCAGTATTTT; CDR3: CASSLPGRNSDTQYF
D: TRBD1; J: TRBJ2-7; size: NA; V: TRBV18; DNA: TGTGCCAGCTCATCGGGGACAGGCTACGAGCAGTACTTC; CDR3: CASSSGTGYEQYF
D: NA; J: TRBJ1-2; size: NA; V: TRBV29-1; DNA: TGCAGCGTTGAAGCCACAAACTATGGCTACACCTTC; CDR3: CSVEATNYGYTF
D: NA; J: TRBJ1-5; size: NA; V: TRBV18; DNA: TGTGCCAGCTCACCCGGCAGGGTGATATTGCAGCCCCAGCATTTT; CDR3: CASSPGRVILQPQHF
D: TRBD2; J: TRBJ2-5; size: NA; V: TRBV3-1/TRBV3-2; DNA: TGTGCCAGCAGCCAAGGTCCAGCGGGGGGGCAGGAGACCCAGTACTTC; CDR3: CASSQGPAGGQETQYF
D: NA; J: TRBJ1-1; size: many; V: TRBV28; DNA: TGTGCCAGCTCCCCCCCAGGCCGATCGGAAGCTTTCTTT; CDR3: CASSPPGRSEAFF
D: TRBD2; J: TRBJ2-5; size: once; V: TRBV11-2; DNA: TGTGCCAGCAGCTTAGAGTCTAGCGGGGGATACGTTGGGACCCAGTACTTC; CDR3: CASSLESSGGYVGTQYF
D: NA; J: TRBJ2-1; size: NA; V: TRBV7-8; DNA: TGTGCCAGCACCCAGACCGGGGGTCACACTTCCTACAATGAGCAGTTCTTC; CDR3: CASTQTGGHTSYNEQFF
D: TRBD2; J: TRBJ2-3; size: NA; V: TRBV4-1; DNA: TGCGCCAGCAGCCCCCGGGAGGCAGATACGCAGTATTTT; CDR3: CASSPREADTQYF
D: TRBD2; J: TRBJ2-3; size: NA; V: TRBV5-1; DNA: TGCGCCAGCAGCACCGGGACTAGCGGGGGGGCCGGCACAGATACGCAGTATTTT; CDR3: CASSTGTSGGAGTDTQYF
D: TRBD2; J: TRBJ2-5; size: NA; V: TRBV7-7; DNA: TGTGCCAGCAGCTTACCCTGGACTAGCGGGGGGGCCAGGGAGACCCAGTACTTC; CDR3: CASSLPWTSGGARETQYF
D: TRBD1; J: TRBJ1-1; size: NA; V: TRBV5-1; DNA: TGCGCCAGCAGCCCACGGGACAGGGGAAATGCTTTCTTT; CDR3: CASSPRDRGNAFF
D: TRBD1; J: TRBJ2-3; size: once; V: TRBV19; DNA: TGTGCCAGTAAGACAGGGAGCACAGATACGCAGTATTTT; CDR3: CASKTGSTDTQYF
D: NA; J: TRBJ1-1; size: NA; V: TRBV7-8; DNA: TGTGCCAGCAGCGAGACAGAGAACACTGAAGCTTTCTTT; CDR3: CASSETENTEAFF
D: TRBD1; J: TRBJ1-2; size: NA; V: TRBV6-1; DNA: TGTGCCAGCAGTGAAAATGAGGGACAGCCCTTATTTTCTAACTATGGCTACACCTTC; CDR3: CASSENEGQPLFSNYGYTF
D: NA; J: TRBJ2-1; size: NA; V: TRBV3-1/TRBV3-2; DNA: TGTGCCAGCAGCCAAGTATGGACACCTTATGAGCAGTTCTTC; CDR3: CASSQVWTPYEQFF
D: NA; J: TRBJ1-6; size: NA; V: TRBV7-9; DNA: TGTGCCAGCAGCCGGGACAACTATAATTCACCCCTCCACTTT; CDR3: CASSRDNYNSPLHF
D: TRBD1; J: TRBJ2-7; size: NA; V: TRBV28; DNA: TGTGCCAGCAGTCGTACAGGGGGCGCTTACGAGCAGTACTTC; CDR3: CASSRTGGAYEQYF
D: NA; J: TRBJ2-5; size: NA; V: TRBV6-5; DNA: TGTGCCAGCAGTTACTCCCCGAGGGGGGAGACCCAGTACTTC; CDR3: CASSYSPRGETQYF
D: TRBD2; J: TRBJ2-1; size: NA; V: TRBV2; DNA: TGTGCCAGCAGTGAAGCTCGGACTAGCGGGAGTTACAATGAGCAGTTCTTC; CDR3: CASSEARTSGSYNEQFF
D: NA; J: TRBJ1-4; size: once; V: TRBV5-1; DNA: TGCGCCAGCAGCTTGGAGGGATCAGGGGAAAAACTGTTTTTT; CDR3: CASSLEGSGEKLFF
D: NA; J: TRBJ2-2; size: NA; V: TRBV5-3; DNA: TGTGCCAGAAGCTTGCGGAACTTAGGAGCGAACACCGGGGAGCTGTTTTTT; CDR3: CARSLRNLGANTGELFF
D: TRBD1; J: TRBJ1-1; size: NA; V: TRBV6-5; DNA: TGTGCCAGCAGTCCCCGGGACAGGACAAACACTGAAGCTTTCTTT; CDR3: CASSPRDRTNTEAFF